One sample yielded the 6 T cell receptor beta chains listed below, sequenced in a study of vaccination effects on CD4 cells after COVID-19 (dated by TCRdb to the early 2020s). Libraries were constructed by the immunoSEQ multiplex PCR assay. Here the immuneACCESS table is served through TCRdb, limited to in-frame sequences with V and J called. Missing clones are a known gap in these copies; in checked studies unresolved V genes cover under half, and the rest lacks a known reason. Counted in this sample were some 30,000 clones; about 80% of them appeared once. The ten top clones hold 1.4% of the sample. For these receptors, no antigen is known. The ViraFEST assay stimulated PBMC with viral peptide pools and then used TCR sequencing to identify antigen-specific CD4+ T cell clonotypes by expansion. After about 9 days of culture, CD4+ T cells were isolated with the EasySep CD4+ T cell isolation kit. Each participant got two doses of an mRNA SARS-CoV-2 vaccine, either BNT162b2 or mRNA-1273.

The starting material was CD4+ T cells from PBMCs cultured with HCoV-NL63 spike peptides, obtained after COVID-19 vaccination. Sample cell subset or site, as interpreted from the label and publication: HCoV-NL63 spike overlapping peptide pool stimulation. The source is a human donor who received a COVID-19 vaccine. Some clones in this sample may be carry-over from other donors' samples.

As DNA, the CDR3 is TGTGCCAGCAGCTTAATGGAGACAGGGGGCGGTACGCAGTATTTT. As protein: CASSLMETGGGTQYF. The chain has TRBV7-3 and TRBJ2-3, with TRBD1 matching over 10 bases. With V trimmed by 1 base and J by 8 bases, 6 bases remained unmatched. This CDR3 is built from 15 residues. Germline values: CDR1 SGHTA, CDR2 FQGTGA.

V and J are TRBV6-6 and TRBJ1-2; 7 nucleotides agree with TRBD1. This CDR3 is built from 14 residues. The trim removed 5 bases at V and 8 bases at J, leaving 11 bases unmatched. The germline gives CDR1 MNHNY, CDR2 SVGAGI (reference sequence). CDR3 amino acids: CASSESDRVAGYTF. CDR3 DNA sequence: TGTGCCAGCAGTGAGTCTGACAGGGTGGCCGGCTACACCTTC.

CDR3 amino acids: CASSYSLRDYEQYV. CDR3 bases: TGTGCCAGCAGTTACTCGCTGAGAGACTACGAGCAGTACGTC. The chain has TRBV6-2 or TRBV6-3 and TRBJ2-7; no clear D gene. V gave up 0 bases and J gave up 3 bases, with 9 bases separating them. CDR3 length equals 14 residues. Germline-derived CDR1 and CDR2 are MNHEY and SVGEGT.

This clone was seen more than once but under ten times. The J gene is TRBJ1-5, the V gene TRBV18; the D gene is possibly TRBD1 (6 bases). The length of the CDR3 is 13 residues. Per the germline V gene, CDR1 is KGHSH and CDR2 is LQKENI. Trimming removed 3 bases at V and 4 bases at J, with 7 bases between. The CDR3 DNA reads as TGTGCCAGCTCACCCCAGGGGAATCAGCCCCAGCATTTT. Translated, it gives CASSPQGNQPQHF.

The CDR3 protein is CASSLSTGGRTSGYTF. In DNA, the CDR3 is TGTGCCAGCAGCTTGTCGACAGGGGGCAGAACAAGCGGCTACACCTTC. The V and J genes are TRBV7-2 and TRBJ1-2; TRBD1 agrees at 10 bases. Trimming took 3 bases from V and 8 from J; bases not matched to a gene: 12. The germline gives CDR1 SGHTA, CDR2 FQGNSA. The CDR3 loop spans 16 amino acids. The full variable domain, with the rest looked up from reference TRBV7-2 and TRBJ1-2, is GAGVSQSPSNKVTEKGKDVELRCDPISGHTALYWYRQSLGQGLEFLIYFQGNSAPDKSGLPSDRFSAERTGGSVSTLTIQRTQQEDSAVYLCASSLSTGGRTSGYTFGSGTRLTVV.

The CDR3 nucleotides read TGTGCCATCAGTGTTCCGGGGGGGAACGAGCAGTACGTC. It codes for CAISVPGGNEQYV. J is TRBJ2-7 and V is TRBV10-3; 8 bases fit TRBD2. The CDR3 has 13 residues. V lost 4 bases and J lost 5; bases outside the gene matches: 4. Per germline, CDR1 ENHRY and CDR2 SYGVKD.